The rows below give T cell receptor beta chains drawn from one sample of a study of OX40 agonist ivuxolimab in advanced cancers. The repertoire was sequenced with immunoSEQ multiplex PCR; TCRdb's copy has only in-frame clones and lacks some. Counted here are roughly 60,000 clones, 70% to 90% occurring once; the ten biggest clones make up approximately 4.7%. The sequenced sample was CD4+ or CD8+ T cells sorted from blood, obtained in a trial of the OX40 agonist ivuxolimab. The origin of the receptors is an adult with an advanced solid tumor such as melanoma, head and neck, liver or kidney cancer. Both conserved end residues are part of each CDR3. The D gene is left open where the match is weak. For some rows the clone size is stated as once, few or many, or as a class when expanded; others skip it.

CDR3 DNA: TGCGCCAGCAGCTTGTCTCTAGGTACCTACAATGAGCAGTTCTTC
CDR3 protein: CASSLSLGTYNEQFF
D gene: NA
J gene: TRBJ2-1
clone size: few
V gene: TRBV5-1

CDR3 DNA: TGTGCCAGCAGCTTTATTCAGGGAGAGACCCAGTACTTC
CDR3 protein: CASSFIQGETQYF
D gene: NA
J gene: TRBJ2-5
clone size: NA
V gene: TRBV11-1

CDR3 DNA: TGTGCCAGCAGCGTCACACCCTCCTACGAGCAGTACTTC
CDR3 protein: CASSVTPSYEQYF
D gene: NA
J gene: TRBJ2-7
clone size: NA
V gene: TRBV7-2

CDR3 DNA: TGTGCCTGGAGTGGGGGGCCTCCCCCGAGCTCCTACAATGAGCAGTTCTTC
CDR3 protein: CAWSGGPPPSSYNEQFF
D gene: NA
J gene: TRBJ2-1
clone size: NA
V gene: TRBV30

CDR3 DNA: TGTGCCAGCACCCAAAGGCCTAGCGACTTCACAGATACGCAGTATTTT
CDR3 protein: CASTQRPSDFTDTQYF
D gene: NA
J gene: TRBJ2-3
clone size: NA
V gene: TRBV7-9

CDR3 DNA: TGTGCCAGCAGTTTCGGCGGGAGTAGCACAGATACGCAGTATTTT
CDR3 protein: CASSFGGSSTDTQYF
D gene: TRBD2
J gene: TRBJ2-3
clone size: NA
V gene: TRBV28

CDR3 DNA: TGTGCCAGCAGCCAGCAAGAGTACGCTCAGCCCCAGCATTTT
CDR3 protein: CASSQQEYAQPQHF
D gene: NA
J gene: TRBJ1-5
clone size: NA
V gene: TRBV5-6

CDR3 DNA: TGTGCCACCAGCAGGGATCGCGGCGCGGAAAAACTGTTTTTT
CDR3 protein: CATSRDRGAEKLFF
D gene: NA
J gene: TRBJ1-4
clone size: NA
V gene: TRBV15

CDR3 DNA: TGTGCCAGCAGCTTAGGCCAAGGGACAACTTTCTACAATGAGCAGTTCTTC
CDR3 protein: CASSLGQGTTFYNEQFF
D gene: NA
J gene: TRBJ2-1
clone size: NA
V gene: TRBV13

CDR3 DNA: TGTGCTAGCAGATCAGGGGAGGTGTCCTACGAGCAGTACTTC
CDR3 protein: CASRSGEVSYEQYF
D gene: NA
J gene: TRBJ2-7
clone size: NA
V gene: TRBV12-5

CDR3 DNA: TGTGCCAGCAGTTACTCTGGAGGGGTTAATGAAAAACTGTTTTTT
CDR3 protein: CASSYSGGVNEKLFF
D gene: NA
J gene: TRBJ1-4
clone size: NA
V gene: TRBV6-6

CDR3 DNA: TGTGCCAGCAGCTTGTGGGGTCTCCTCAGGACAGATACGCAGTATTTT
CDR3 protein: CASSLWGLLRTDTQYF
D gene: NA
J gene: TRBJ2-3
clone size: NA
V gene: TRBV5-6

CDR3 DNA: TGCGCCAGCAGCCCAGGGCCCGGACTAGCGGGATGGACCCAGTACTTC
CDR3 protein: CASSPGPGLAGWTQYF
D gene: TRBD2
J gene: TRBJ2-5
clone size: NA
V gene: TRBV4-1

CDR3 DNA: TGTGCCAGCAGCTTAGTTGCAGGCAAGTTCTTC
CDR3 protein: CASSLVAGKFF
D gene: NA
J gene: TRBJ2-1
clone size: once
V gene: TRBV7-9

CDR3 DNA: TGCGCCAGCAATGGGGGCTATGGCTACACCTTC
CDR3 protein: CASNGGYGYTF
D gene: NA
J gene: TRBJ1-2
clone size: NA
V gene: TRBV5-1

CDR3 DNA: TGTGCCAGCAGCTTTAGACAGGGGGCTAGTGGGGCCAACGTCCTGACTTTC
CDR3 protein: CASSFRQGASGANVLTF
D gene: TRBD1
J gene: TRBJ2-6
clone size: once
V gene: TRBV7-8

CDR3 DNA: TGTGCCACCAGCAGAGATTTGTCTAGGGAGGAGCAGTACTTC
CDR3 protein: CATSRDLSREEQYF
D gene: NA
J gene: TRBJ2-7
clone size: few
V gene: TRBV15

CDR3 DNA: TGCGCCAGCAGCTTGGAAAGGGGGACTGAAGAAAAACTGTTTTTT
CDR3 protein: CASSLERGTEEKLFF
D gene: NA
J gene: TRBJ1-4
clone size: NA
V gene: TRBV5-1

CDR3 DNA: TGTGCCAGCAGCTTAGATCGCAGTAGTTCCTACGAGCAGTACTTC
CDR3 protein: CASSLDRSSSYEQYF
D gene: NA
J gene: TRBJ2-7
clone size: NA
V gene: TRBV7-2

CDR3 DNA: TGTGCCAGCAGCTTCGGACTAGATACGCAGTATTTT
CDR3 protein: CASSFGLDTQYF
D gene: NA
J gene: TRBJ2-3
clone size: few
V gene: TRBV5-4

CDR3 DNA: TGTGCCTGGACGGACAGCCCACCTCTTAAAGCTTTCTTT
CDR3 protein: CAWTDSPPLKAFF
D gene: NA
J gene: TRBJ1-1
clone size: NA
V gene: TRBV30

CDR3 DNA: TGTGCCAGCAGTGAAGCGCGGGAGTTCGATACGCAGTATTTT
CDR3 protein: CASSEAREFDTQYF
D gene: TRBD2
J gene: TRBJ2-3
clone size: once
V gene: TRBV6-1

CDR3 DNA: TGTGCCAGCAAGGCGACTAGCGTCGACGAGCAGTACTTC
CDR3 protein: CASKATSVDEQYF
D gene: TRBD2
J gene: TRBJ2-7
clone size: NA
V gene: TRBV6-1

CDR3 DNA: TGCGCCAGCAGCCAAGATCCGATGAACAGGGGGATTAACTCACCCCTCCACTTT
CDR3 protein: CASSQDPMNRGINSPLHF
D gene: TRBD1
J gene: TRBJ1-6
clone size: NA
V gene: TRBV4-3

CDR3 DNA: TGTGCCTGGAGTGTACCGGGGGGAAATGTTTATGGCTACACCTTC
CDR3 protein: CAWSVPGGNVYGYTF
D gene: NA
J gene: TRBJ1-2
clone size: NA
V gene: TRBV30

CDR3 DNA: TGTGCCAGTAGTATAGGTTTAGGGGAGCGGGAGCTGTTTTTT
CDR3 protein: CASSIGLGERELFF
D gene: NA
J gene: TRBJ2-2
clone size: NA
V gene: TRBV19

CDR3 DNA: TGTGCCAGCAGCTTCGACAGGGGGCTGGGGACTAGCCAGTTCTTC
CDR3 protein: CASSFDRGLGTSQFF
D gene: NA
J gene: TRBJ2-1
clone size: NA
V gene: TRBV11-3

CDR3 DNA: TGTGCCAGCAGCCTAAGTGAGACCCAGTACTTC
CDR3 protein: CASSLSETQYF
D gene: NA
J gene: TRBJ2-5
clone size: NA
V gene: TRBV7-9

CDR3 DNA: TGTGCCAGCAGAGGACTAGCGGGAGAATGGAGTGAGCAGTTCTTC
CDR3 protein: CASRGLAGEWSEQFF
D gene: TRBD2
J gene: TRBJ2-1
clone size: NA
V gene: TRBV2

CDR3 DNA: TGTGCCAGCAGTTGCCCAGATACGCAGTATTTT
CDR3 protein: CASSCPDTQYF
D gene: NA
J gene: TRBJ2-3
clone size: NA
V gene: TRBV6-7

CDR3 DNA: TGTGCTAGTGGTTTGAAGACTAGCACCCAACTCTACGAGCAGTACTTC
CDR3 protein: CASGLKTSTQLYEQYF
D gene: TRBD2
J gene: TRBJ2-7
clone size: NA
V gene: TRBV12-5

CDR3 DNA: TGTGCCAGTAGTGGGGTCCCCACCTACAATGAGCAGTTCTTC
CDR3 protein: CASSGVPTYNEQFF
D gene: NA
J gene: TRBJ2-1
clone size: NA
V gene: TRBV19

CDR3 DNA: TGTGCCAGCAGCGCCGAGGGGGCGGGAGGAAGCTATGGCTACACCTTC
CDR3 protein: CASSAEGAGGSYGYTF
D gene: TRBD1
J gene: TRBJ1-2
clone size: few
V gene: TRBV11-3

CDR3 DNA: TGCGCCAGCAGCGCGCGCGCGGGGTCTGTAGGGGAGCAGTACTTC
CDR3 protein: CASSARAGSVGEQYF
D gene: NA
J gene: TRBJ2-7
clone size: once
V gene: TRBV4-3

CDR3 DNA: TGCGCCAGCAGCGAAAGAAGTGCTAGCACAGATACGCAGTATTTT
CDR3 protein: CASSERSASTDTQYF
D gene: NA
J gene: TRBJ2-3
clone size: NA
V gene: TRBV10-1

CDR3 DNA: TGTGCCAGCAGCCCACTAGAGGAGTATTTCTTGAACACCGGGGAGCTGTTTTTT
CDR3 protein: CASSPLEEYFLNTGELFF
D gene: NA
J gene: TRBJ2-2
clone size: NA
V gene: TRBV7-9

CDR3 DNA: TGTGCCAGCAGAGAACGCTTGAGAGGGTCTGGAAACACCATATATTTT
CDR3 protein: CASRERLRGSGNTIYF
D gene: NA
J gene: TRBJ1-3
clone size: NA
V gene: TRBV6-1

CDR3 DNA: TGTGCCAGCAGCCCCCAGGGGGCCCCTGAGACCCAGTACTTC
CDR3 protein: CASSPQGAPETQYF
D gene: TRBD1
J gene: TRBJ2-5
clone size: NA
V gene: TRBV7-3

CDR3 DNA: TGTGCCACCAGAGACCTAACCAGAGAGACCCAGTACTTC
CDR3 protein: CATRDLTRETQYF
D gene: NA
J gene: TRBJ2-5
clone size: NA
V gene: TRBV19